This entry lists 32 T cell receptor beta chains sequenced from one sample in a study of T-cell reconstitution after alpha-beta-depleted transplantation in children. Unique molecular identifiers were incorporated into the prepared TCRbeta library. TCRdb re-called the PCR reads with MiXCR, one entry per CDR3 protein. The repertoire has hundreds of thousands of distinct CDR3 sequences, roughly 10% of them found once; the top ten carry about 4%. The sequencing here drew on PBMCs from the stem cell graft donor, taken from the stem cell graft. Receptors were obtained from a human donor who donated a stem cell graft to a child with acute myeloid leukemia.

The chain links TRBV7-2 to TRBJ2-5; a possible D gene is TRBD2 (6 bases). Trimming cost V 3 bases and J 2 bases, with 13 bases left between them. CDR3 length: 15 residues. Germline V gene lookup returns CDR1 SGHTA and CDR2 FQGNSA. The CDR3, as DNA: TGTGCCAGCAGCTTTTCGGGACTTCGGCAAGAGACCCAGTACTTC. Its protein product is CASSFSGLRQETQYF.

This clonotype came up a few times. The CDR3 bases are TGTGCCATCGGGCGGGAGGGCCGACAAGAGCAGTTCTTC. Its translation: CAIGREGRQEQFF. The chain employs TRBV24-1 and TRBJ2-1, with 9 bases fitting TRBD2. This CDR3 contains 13 residues. Germline V CDR1 and CDR2: KGHDR, SFDVKD. Trimming removed 11 bases from V and 10 bases from J; junction bases left unmatched: 11.

There are many counts of this clonotype. A read error may be the cause here, since a much bigger clone is one base away. This chain links TRBV20-1 with TRBJ2-3; no definite D call. CDR1 and CDR2 (germline): DFQATT, SNEGSKA (reference sequence). The V and J ends lost 6 bases and 0 bases respectively, with 13 bases between them. The CDR3 is 14 residues long. The CDR3 DNA is TGCAGTGCCCCATTCAAGGGTAGCACAGATACGCAGTATTTT. It is translated as CSAPFKGSTDTQYF.

The chain is built from TRBV3-1 and TRBJ1-3, with D unresolved. The CDR3 covers 14 residues. CDR1 is LGHDT, CDR2 YNNKEL, per germline (reference sequence). V was clipped by 0 bases and J by 10 bases, with 13 bases between them. The CDR3 DNA is TGTGCCAGCAGCCAAGATGGAGGAAGGTCAACCATATATTTT. Its protein is CASSQDGGRSTIYF.

This rearrangement joins TRBV27 to TRBJ1-5, with no clear D. Germline lookup yields CDR1 MNHEY and CDR2 SMNVEV (reference sequence). Trimming stripped 4 bases from V and 0 bases from J, with 7 bases between. This CDR3 has 14 amino acids. Here the CDR3 DNA reads TGTGCCAGCAGTTCGTTTCATAGCAATCAGCCCCAGCATTTT. It translates to CASSSFHSNQPQHF.

This clonotype has ten or more counts. This sequence joins TRBV5-6 and TRBJ2-5; TRBD1 aligns across 11 bases. The germline V gene encodes CDR1 SGHDT and CDR2 YYEEEE. The CDR3 covers 15 residues. With V trimmed by 5 bases and J by 2 bases, 5 bases remained unmatched. The CDR3 DNA reads TGTGCCAGCAGACGGGACAGGGGGTTACAAGAGACCCAGTACTTC. Its translation: CASRRDRGLQETQYF.

This clonotype turned up a few times. The chain couples TRBV6-5 to TRBJ2-1, with 7 nucleotides matching TRBD2. Germline lookup yields CDR1 MNHEY and CDR2 SVGAGI. The CDR3 extends over 14 amino acids. Trimming at V came to 7 bases and at J to 0 bases, leaving 3 bases not matched to a gene. The CDR3 DNA reads TGTGCCAGCACCCGGACTAGCTCCTACAATGAGCAGTTCTTC. This sequence encodes CASTRTSSYNEQFF.

This clonotype appeared many times. Here the CDR3 reads CASSLELAGGQKIQYF. The CDR3 bases are TGCGCCAGCAGCTTGGAGTTAGCGGGAGGGCAGAAGATTCAGTACTTC. The genes are TRBV5-1 and TRBJ2-4, with 11 bases fitting TRBD2. The CDR3 runs to 16 residues. Germline V gene data show CDR1 as SGHRS and CDR2 as YFSETQ. The V segment lost 0 bases and the J segment 10 bases; nucleotides outside the gene matches: 9.

This clonotype was observed a handful of times. This chain uses TRBV18 with TRBJ2-1; D call uncertain. V was cut by 1 base and J by 7 bases, with 17 bases left in between. CDR3 size: 16 residues. CDR1 is KGHSH and CDR2 is LQKENI in the germline V gene. The CDR3: CASSPLPGMVVNEQFF. The CDR3 DNA sequence: TGTGCCAGCTCACCACTCCCGGGTATGGTGGTGAATGAGCAGTTCTTC.

This clonotype turned up a few times. This sequence joins TRBV27 and TRBJ2-7; TRBD2 matches at 9 bases. With 1 base clipped from V and 2 bases from J, the junction kept 3 bases outside the gene matches. This CDR3 has 15 amino acids. Germline loops: CDR1 MNHEY, CDR2 SMNVEV (reference sequence). CDR3 bases: TGTGCCAGCAGTTTATGGGGCGGGGGGGCCTACGAGCAGTACTTC. Its protein product is CASSLWGGGAYEQYF.

This clonotype was detected a few times. This chain joins TRBV5-1 and TRBJ1-4; D is unresolved. V lost 4 bases, J lost 5 bases, and 18 bases lay in between. CDR3 length: 16 residues. Per germline, CDR1 SGHRS and CDR2 YFSETQ. For the CDR3, the DNA is TGCGCCAGCAGCCTCCGGGTAGGAGGAGGGAATGAAAAACTGTTTTTT. This codes for CASSLRVGGGNEKLFF.

At least ten counts were recorded for this clonotype. The chain uses TRBV12-3 or TRBV12-4 and TRBJ2-5; TRBD2 agrees at 12 bases. V trimming: 7 bases; J trimming: 4 bases; junction bases outside the gene matches: 7. There are 15 residues in the CDR3. CDR3 sequence: CASIGEGLAGETQYF. The DNA for the CDR3 is TGTGCCAGCATCGGAGAGGGACTAGCGGGAGAGACCCAGTACTTC.

This clonotype occurred many times. This CDR3 reads CSAPQGRGAYEQYF. The CDR3, as DNA: TGCAGTGCCCCCCAGGGCAGGGGGGCCTACGAGCAGTACTTC. The chain is built from TRBV20-1 and TRBJ2-7, with D possibly being TRBD1 (7 bases). Germline V lookup: CDR1 DFQATT, CDR2 SNEGSKA (reference sequence). The CDR3 length is 14 residues. Trimming cost V 6 bases and J 2 bases, with 17 bases left between them.

The chain combines TRBV3-1 with TRBJ2-2, with a weak D call TRBD2 (6 bases). This CDR3 is built from 16 residues. Germline V gene data show CDR1 as LGHDT and CDR2 as YNNKEL (reference sequence). V was pared by 5 bases and J by 3 bases, with 16 bases between. This chain's CDR3 is CASSLKGLGDTGELFF. CDR3 DNA: TGTGCCAGCAGCTTAAAGGGACTTGGGGACACCGGGGAGCTGTTTTTT. Using reference TRBV3-1 and TRBJ2-2 for the parts outside the CDR3, the full variable domain is DTAVSQTPKYLVTQMGNDKSIKCEQNLGHDTMYWYKQDSKKFLKIMFSYNNKELIINETVPNRFSPKSPDKAHLNLHINSLELGDSAVYFCASSLKGLGDTGELFFGEGSRLTVL.

This clonotype occurred a few times. The CDR3 nucleotides are TGTGCCAGCAGTGAAAACAGGGACTCCTACGAGCAGTACTTC. Translation gives CASSENRDSYEQYF. J is TRBJ2-7 and V is TRBV2, with D tentatively TRBD1 (6 bases). CDR1 is SNHLY and CDR2 is FYNNEI in the germline V gene. The CDR3 is made up of 14 amino acids. V lost 2 bases, J lost 0 bases, and 8 bases lay in between.

This clonotype has ten or more counts. As DNA, the CDR3 is TGTGCCAGCGCGGGAGGAATACGGTACGAGCAGTACTTC. Protein sequence: CASAGGIRYEQYF. J is TRBJ2-7 and V is TRBV6-6, with 8 nucleotides matching TRBD2. The CDR3 spans 13 residues. The trim removed 8 bases at V and 4 bases at J, leaving 7 bases unmatched. Germline V gene data show CDR1 as MNHNY and CDR2 as SVGAGI (reference sequence).

This clonotype was seen at least ten times. The rearrangement uses TRBV5-1 and TRBJ2-1, with a possible D match to TRBD2 (5 bases). Per the germline V gene, CDR1 is SGHRS and CDR2 is YFSETQ. The CDR3 extends over 15 amino acids. Trimming stripped 0 bases from V and 3 bases from J, with 10 bases between. CDR3 nucleotide sequence: TGCGCCAGCAGCTTGGACCAGCGGAGCTACAATGAGCAGTTCTTC. Protein: CASSLDQRSYNEQFF.

V gene TRBV7-2 combines with J gene TRBJ1-5, with 9 bases matching TRBD1. Germline-derived CDR1 and CDR2 are SGHTA and FQGNSA. Trimming cost V 5 bases and J 5 bases; bases outside gene matches: 13. This CDR3 is 17 amino acids long. The CDR3 nucleotides read TGTGCCAGCAGCACCCGGACAGGGGACTTGAGGGATCAGCCCCAGCATTTT. Translated: CASSTRTGDLRDQPQHF. The whole variable domain, remainder taken from reference TRBV7-2 and TRBJ1-5, is GAGVSQSPSNKVTEKGKDVELRCDPISGHTALYWYRQSLGQGLEFLIYFQGNSAPDKSGLPSDRFSAERTGGSVSTLTIQRTQQEDSAVYLCASSTRTGDLRDQPQHFGDGTRLSIL.

Notes on this clonotype: In this CDR3 the conserved last residue, phenylalanine or tryptophan, is missing, so a read error is likely. The genes are TRBV12-3 or TRBV12-4 and TRBJ2-6, with D hard to call. V lost 9 bases and J 7 bases, leaving 7 bases between the germline ends. CDR3 length equals 11 residues. CDR3 nucleotides: TGTGCCAGTTCCTTAGCCAACGTCCTGACTCTC. Translated: CASSLANVLTL.

V gene TRBV12-3 or TRBV12-4 combines with J gene TRBJ1-6; D not certain. V was pared by 6 bases and J by 5 bases, with 11 bases between. The CDR3 consists of 14 residues. The CDR3 region has the DNA TGTGCCAGCAGCCTCTCTGGGCATAATTCACCCCTCCACTTT. Its protein product is CASSLSGHNSPLHF.

In this sample, this clonotype turned up many times. The V gene is TRBV20-1, the J gene TRBJ2-1, with D possibly being TRBD2 (5 bases). The CDR3 totals 11 residues. Trimming cost V 5 bases and J 7 bases, with 9 bases left between them. Germline V gene sequence: CDR1 DFQATT, CDR2 SNEGSKA (reference sequence). CDR3 amino acids: CSAQQRNEQFF. Here the CDR3 DNA reads TGCAGTGCTCAACAGCGGAATGAGCAGTTCTTC.

This clonotype was seen many times. V gene TRBV20-1 combines with J gene TRBJ2-7; the D is unclear. Trimming cost V 5 bases and J 1 base, with 6 bases left between them. Germline lookup yields CDR1 DFQATT and CDR2 SNEGSKA (reference sequence). This CDR3 has 11 residues. The CDR3 loop reads CSAGDSYEQYF. CDR3 nucleotide sequence: TGCAGTGCTGGGGATTCCTACGAGCAGTACTTC.

This clonotype was detected a few times. V and J are TRBV29-1 and TRBJ2-5, with a possible D match to TRBD1 (5 bases). Germline CDR1 reads SQVTM; CDR2 reads ANQGSEA. V lost 6 bases and J 0 bases, leaving 8 bases between the germline ends. The CDR3 is made up of 12 amino acids. This CDR3 is CSVFRDQETQYF. CDR3 nucleotides: TGCAGCGTGTTCAGGGACCAAGAGACCCAGTACTTC.

This clonotype was counted many times. This chain links TRBV5-6 with TRBJ2-2; tentatively, D is TRBD2 (5 bases). The length of the CDR3 is 13 residues. Trimming left V 0 bases short and J 6 bases short, with 6 bases between. Germline-derived CDR1 and CDR2 are SGHDT and YYEEEE. The CDR3 DNA is TGTGCCAGCAGCTTGGCGCGGGCCGGGGAGCTGTTTTTT. Translation gives CASSLARAGELFF.

The rearrangement joins TRBV12-3 or TRBV12-4 to TRBJ1-5, with 8 bases aligning to TRBD1. CDR3 size: 13 residues. V dropped 6 bases and J dropped 7; count of bases not matched to a gene: 5. The CDR3: CASSRTGQQPQHF. As DNA, the CDR3 is TGTGCCAGCAGCCGGACAGGGCAACAGCCCCAGCATTTT.

The rearrangement links TRBV5-5 to TRBJ2-5, with TRBD1 matching 7 bases. V was clipped by 4 bases and J by 5 bases; unmatched bases: 11. The CDR3 covers 15 residues. CDR1 and CDR2 (germline): SGHKS, YYEKEE (reference sequence). The CDR3 nucleotides read TGTGCCAGCAGCCCTCTGACGACAGGGAAGGAGACCCAGTACTTC. Translating gives CASSPLTTGKETQYF.

This clonotype was seen at least ten times. The V and J genes are TRBV14 and TRBJ2-6; D not resolved. CDR3 length: 18 residues. Trimming cost V 0 bases and J 0 bases, with 12 bases left between them. The V gene's germline CDR1 is SGHDN and CDR2 FVKESK. CDR3 sequence reads: CASSQDRVKDSGANVLTF. The CDR3 nucleotides read TGTGCCAGCAGCCAAGACCGGGTTAAAGACTCTGGGGCCAACGTCCTGACTTTC.

In this sample, this clonotype turned up a few times. The chain carries TRBV28 and TRBJ2-1; 10 bases are a match to TRBD2. V lost 5 bases, J lost 3 bases, and 4 bases stayed unmatched. Germline V gives CDR1 MDHEN, CDR2 SYDVKM. This CDR3 is 15 amino acids long. The DNA of the CDR3 is TGTGCCAGCAGTCCCGTAGCGGGAGGCTACAATGAGCAGTTCTTC. Translated, it gives CASSPVAGGYNEQFF.

This clonotype turned up a few times. V gene TRBV3-1 combines with J gene TRBJ2-7, with TRBD2 matching 9 bases. CDR1 LGHDT and CDR2 YNNKEL come from the germline V gene (reference sequence). V dropped 0 bases and J dropped 1; count of bases not matched to a gene: 10. CDR3 length: 18 amino acids. As DNA, the CDR3 is TGTGCCAGCAGCCAAGATTTGGGCGGGAGGGCCATGTCCTACGAGCAGTACTTC. This encodes CASSQDLGGRAMSYEQYF.

V and J are TRBV29-1 and TRBJ2-5, with 7 positions matching TRBD1. V shed 7 bases, J shed 2 bases, and the junction held 10 bases outside the gene matches. The germline CDR1 and CDR2 sequences are SQVTM and ANQGSEA. This CDR3 region has 14 residues. CDR3 bases: TGCAGCGCAAGGCCCGGGACAGCGCAAGAGACCCAGTACTTC. Encoded protein: CSARPGTAQETQYF.

This clonotype was found many times. CDR3 in DNA: TGCGCCAGCAGCCGCGAGGGGGGCACAGATACGCAGTATTTT. Its protein is CASSREGGTDTQYF. The rearrangement joins TRBV5-1 to TRBJ2-3, with a possible D match to TRBD1 (6 bases). The CDR3 runs 14 residues. Trimming cost V 4 bases and J 1 base, with 10 bases left between them. CDR1 and CDR2 (germline): SGHRS, YFSETQ. Full variable domain (missing parts from reference TRBV5-1 and TRBJ2-3): KAGVTQTPRYLIKTRGQQVTLSCSPISGHRSVSWYQQTPGQGLQFLFEYFSETQRNKGNFPGRFSGRQFSNSRSEMNVSTLELGDSALYLCASSREGGTDTQYFGPGTRLTVL.

Only a few counts were recorded for this clonotype. The chain uses TRBV21-1 and TRBJ2-7; the table's D gene call, TRBD1, was not cross checked with the DNA. TRBV21-1 is a pseudogene. The CDR3 extends over 14 amino acids. DNA of the CDR3: TGTGCCAGCAGCAATTACAGGGGAGGATACGAGCAGTACTTC. Residues: CASSNYRGGYEQYF.